What follows are 11 T cell receptor beta chains derived from one specimen sequenced in a study of cytotoxic CD8 clonotypes in ibrutinib-treated CLL. Only in-frame clones appear in the TCRdb table, and some are missing; sequencing was by immunoSEQ multiplex PCR. The sample yields approximately 23,000 clones, around 79% seen once. The sequenced sample was PBMCs, obtained before ibrutinib treatment. These receptors came from a human donor with chronic lymphocytic leukemia.

The V and J genes are TRBV4-2 and TRBJ2-7; D uncertain. Trimming removed 0 bases from V and 9 bases from J, with 12 bases in between. Germline lookup yields CDR1 LGHNA and CDR2 YNFKEQ. This CDR3 is 13 amino acids long. CDR3 nucleotides: TGTGCCAGCAGCCAAGATTCCCCTTCGGGGCAGTACTTC. This sequence encodes CASSQDSPSGQYF.

CDR3 loop: CASSFRDRGSSGNTIYF. In DNA form, the CDR3 reads TGCGCCAGCAGCTTCCGGGACAGGGGGTCTTCTGGAAACACCATATATTTT. The V and J genes are TRBV5-1 and TRBJ1-3; TRBD1 aligns across 11 bases. From germline, CDR1 is SGHRS and CDR2 YFSETQ. J gave up 1 base and V 2 bases, and 5 bases lay outside the gene matches. The length of the CDR3 is 17 residues.

V and J are TRBV5-1 and TRBJ2-3; a possible D gene is TRBD1 (6 bases). This CDR3 has 14 amino acids. CDR1 is SGHRS and CDR2 is YFSETQ in the germline V gene. V was trimmed by 4 bases and J by 1 base, leaving 10 bases between them. The CDR3 sequence is CASSPKGGTDTQYF. As DNA, the CDR3 is TGCGCCAGCAGCCCCAAGGGGGGCACAGATACGCAGTATTTT. The full variable domain, in which reference TRBV5-1 and TRBJ2-3 provide the parts outside the CDR3, is KAGVTQTPRYLIKTRGQQVTLSCSPISGHRSVSWYQQTPGQGLQFLFEYFSETQRNKGNFPGRFSGRQFSNSRSEMNVSTLELGDSALYLCASSPKGGTDTQYFGPGTRLTVL.

This clone was detected a few times. In DNA, the CDR3 is TGTGCCAGCCGAGATGGGGGCGAAAACGAGCAGTACTTC. The encoded protein is CASRDGGENEQYF. The gene calls are TRBV2 and TRBJ2-7; D is possibly TRBD1 (6 bases). Per germline, CDR1 SNHLY and CDR2 FYNNEI. The CDR3 runs 13 residues. V gave up 8 bases and J gave up 5 bases, with 16 bases separating them.

The chain employs TRBV19 and TRBJ1-2; D gene ambiguous. Trimming removed 3 bases at V and 4 bases at J, with 12 bases between. The CDR3 has 14 residues. Looked up from germline, CDR1 is LNHDA and CDR2 is SQIVND (reference sequence). CDR3 coding DNA: TGTGCCAGTAGTATTTTGCCGACCCTCTATGGCTACACCTTC. Translated, it gives CASSILPTLYGYTF. Filled out from reference TRBV19 and TRBJ1-2, the complete variable domain reads DGGITQSPKYLFRKEGQNVTLSCEQNLNHDAMYWYRQDPGQGLRLIYYSQIVNDFQKGDIAEGYSVSREKKESFPLTVTSAQKNPTAFYLCASSILPTLYGYTFGSGTRLTVV.

V gene TRBV4-2 combines with J gene TRBJ2-5; 10 nucleotides line up with TRBD1. This CDR3 has 15 residues. J lost 7 bases, V lost 0 bases, and 5 bases had no gene match. The germline V gene encodes CDR1 LGHNA and CDR2 YNFKEQ. Here the CDR3 reads CASSQEGQGVSTQYF. The CDR3 nucleotides are TGTGCCAGCAGCCAAGAAGGACAGGGGGTGTCGACCCAGTACTTC.

This rearrangement joins TRBV14 to TRBJ1-1; D unresolved. CDR1 SGHDN and CDR2 FVKESK come from the germline V gene. V lost 7 bases, J lost 6 bases, and 18 bases lay in between. The CDR3 loop spans 14 amino acids. In DNA, the CDR3 is TGTGCCAGCAACAAAGAGGTTAGGTTCTCTGAAGCTTTCTTT. Translation: CASNKEVRFSEAFF. Filled out from reference TRBV14 and TRBJ1-1, the complete variable domain reads EAGVTQFPSHSVIEKGQTVTLRCDPISGHDNLYWYRRVMGKEIKFLLHFVKESKQDESGMPNNRFLAERTGGTYSTLKVQPAELEDSGVYFCASNKEVRFSEAFFGQGTRLTVV.

This clone was detected only a few times. The chain employs TRBV5-1 and TRBJ1-2; no clear D. Germline CDR1 and CDR2: SGHRS and YFSETQ. The germline V and J ends were trimmed by 0 bases and 5 bases, with 14 bases remaining between them. This CDR3 has 15 residues. The CDR3 sequence: CASSLAPERKYGYTF. Here the CDR3 DNA reads TGCGCCAGCAGCTTGGCCCCAGAACGGAAGTATGGCTACACCTTC.

The genes are TRBV19 and TRBJ1-2, with 7 bases aligning to TRBD1. CDR1 and CDR2 from the germline V gene are LNHDA and SQIVND (reference sequence). The CDR3 has 14 residues. With 5 bases clipped from V and 4 bases from J, the junction kept 7 bases outside the gene matches. The CDR3 loop reads CASSGTVFGYGYTF. The CDR3 DNA is TGTGCCAGTAGTGGGACAGTATTTGGCTATGGCTACACCTTC.

This clone has only one observation. The V gene is TRBV5-6, the J gene TRBJ1-4; 10 bases map to TRBD1. The CDR3 consists of 18 residues. Germline loops: CDR1 SGHDT, CDR2 YYEEEE. The V segment lost 1 base and the J segment 8 bases; nucleotides outside the gene matches: 14. Written as DNA, the CDR3 is TGTGCCAGCAGCTTGCCCGGGACAGGGGAGATCTGGAGGGAAAAACTGTTTTTT. Amino acids: CASSLPGTGEIWREKLFF.

The chain recombines TRBV7-3 with TRBJ1-1; D may be TRBD1 (6 bases). The CDR3 is made up of 16 amino acids. Trimming shortened V by 0 bases and J by 0 bases, and 11 bases separated the two germline ends. Germline values: CDR1 SGHTA, CDR2 FQGTGA. CDR3 DNA: TGTGCCAGCAGCTTAACGGGGGCAGGAATGAACACTGAAGCTTTCTTT. Translating gives CASSLTGAGMNTEAFF. The full variable domain, its missing parts supplied by reference TRBV7-3 and TRBJ1-1, is GAGVSQTPSNKVTEKGKYVELRCDPISGHTALYWYRQSLGQGPEFLIYFQGTGAADDSGLPNDRFFAVRPEGSVSTLKIQRTERGDSAVYLCASSLTGAGMNTEAFFGQGTRLTVV.